The 8 T cell receptor beta chains listed next were all sequenced from one sample in a study of CD8+ T cells in alopecia areata. As to treatment: oral pan-JAK inhibitor, 5-10 mg twice daily. Extracted from the samples, RNA was reverse transcribed into cDNA to serve as the sequencing template. The assay was immunoSEQ multiplex PCR, and TCRdb's table has in-frame clones only and misses some. In the table there are about 120,000 clones, approximately 53% of which are singletons. The material was CD4+ T cells sorted from blood, obtained at week 4, from a patient treated with tofacitinib. Every receptor here comes from a human donor with alopecia areata.

V is TRBV29-1 and J is TRBJ2-7; D not certain. V was clipped by 5 bases and J by 0 bases, with 11 bases between them. There are 13 residues in the CDR3. Germline V gene lookup returns CDR1 SQVTM and CDR2 ANQGSEA. The CDR3 region is CSVRRSSSYEQYF. CDR3 nucleotides: TGCAGCGTTAGACGGAGTAGCTCCTACGAGCAGTACTTC.

The chain has TRBV9 and TRBJ1-4, with TRBD1 matching over 8 bases. CDR1 and CDR2 (germline): SGDLS, YYNGEE. V trimming: 3 bases; J trimming: 10 bases; junction bases outside the gene matches: 8. This CDR3 is built from 14 residues. CDR3: CASSARQGFGKLFF. The DNA of the CDR3 is TGTGCCAGCAGCGCTAGACAGGGGTTTGGAAAACTGTTTTTT.

CDR3 amino acids: CASSALTDYGYTF. DNA for the CDR3: TGTGCCAGCAGCGCCTTGACTGACTATGGCTACACCTTC. V and J are TRBV9 and TRBJ1-2; D is unclear. The V gene's germline CDR1 is SGDLS and CDR2 YYNGEE. The V gene lost 3 bases and the J gene lost 3 bases, with 9 bases spanning the gap. This CDR3 has 13 residues.

CDR3 region: CASSEALDRQETQYF. In DNA, the CDR3 is TGTGCCAGCAGTGAAGCGCTGGACAGACAAGAGACCCAGTACTTC. This chain joins TRBV6-1 and TRBJ2-5; D possibly corresponds to TRBD1 (6 bases). Germline V gives CDR1 MNHNS, CDR2 SASEGT. Trimming stripped 0 bases from V and 2 bases from J, with 10 bases between. The CDR3 spans 15 residues.

V and J are TRBV7-6 and TRBJ2-3; 9 nucleotides agree with TRBD2. Germline loops: CDR1 SGHVS, CDR2 FNYEAQ. The CDR3 sequence is 15 residues long. The V segment lost 5 bases and the J segment 8 bases; nucleotides outside the gene matches: 11. The CDR3 DNA sequence: TGTGCCAGCAGCCCCCTAGCGGGGTCGGATACTACGCAGTATTTT. It specifies CASSPLAGSDTTQYF.

The J gene is TRBJ2-5, the V gene TRBV29-1; TRBD1 matches 8 bases. The CDR3 has 13 amino acids. The V and J ends lost 7 bases and 4 bases, in that order; junction bases with no gene match: 8. Germline assignment: CDR1 SQVTM and CDR2 ANQGSEA. CDR3 sequence: CSAADRAGETQYF. The CDR3 coding sequence is TGCAGCGCTGCGGACAGGGCAGGAGAGACCCAGTACTTC.

This sequence joins TRBV29-1 and TRBJ1-2; D is undetermined. Germline values: CDR1 SQVTM, CDR2 ANQGSEA. V lost 4 bases and J lost 3, with 9 bases in between. This CDR3 is built from 12 residues. DNA for the CDR3: TGCAGCGTTGCCTACGGGGACTATGGCTACACCTTC. Protein product: CSVAYGDYGYTF.

This clone was recorded a few times. The CDR3 coding sequence is TGTGCCGGACTGAAGGGGGACTATGGCTACACCTTC. Residues: CAGLKGDYGYTF. The rearrangement joins TRBV30 to TRBJ1-2; D is perhaps TRBD1 (6 bases). This CDR3 spans 12 amino acids. Germline-derived CDR1 and CDR2 are GTSNPN and SVGIG (reference sequence). V lost 8 bases to trimming and J lost 3 bases, with 13 bases between them.